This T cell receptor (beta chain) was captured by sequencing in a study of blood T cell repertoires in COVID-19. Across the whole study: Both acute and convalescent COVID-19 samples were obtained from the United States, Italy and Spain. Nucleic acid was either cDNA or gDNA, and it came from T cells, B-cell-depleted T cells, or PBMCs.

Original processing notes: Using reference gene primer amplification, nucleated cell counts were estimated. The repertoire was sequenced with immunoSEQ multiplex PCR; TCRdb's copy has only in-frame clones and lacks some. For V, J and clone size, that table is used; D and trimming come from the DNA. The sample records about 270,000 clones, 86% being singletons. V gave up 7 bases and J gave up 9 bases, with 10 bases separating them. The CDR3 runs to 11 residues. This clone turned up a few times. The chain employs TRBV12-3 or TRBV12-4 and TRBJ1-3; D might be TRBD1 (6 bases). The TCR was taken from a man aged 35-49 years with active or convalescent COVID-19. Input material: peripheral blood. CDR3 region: CASTQGGTIYF. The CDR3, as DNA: TGTGCCAGCACCCAAGGGGGCACCATATATTTT.